This record covers a single T cell receptor (beta chain). Antigen specificity is unknown. The record originates from a study of beta chain features in type 1 diabetes. Overall study context: Across all samples, about 100 million sorted cells were examined.

V was trimmed by 1 base and J by 3 bases, leaving 11 bases between them. This CDR3 has 15 amino acids. Germline V gives CDR1 SGHRS, CDR2 YFSETQ. Study results and caveats: A greater similarity of naive, central memory and Treg TCRB repertoires was seen among patients than among healthy donors.

A single heparinised draw of approximately 100 mL on average was taken per donor. Once sorted, every population was more than 98% pure. The isolated RNA, all of it, was reverse transcribed, so expressed TCRB transcripts were what got sequenced. The repertoire was sequenced with immunoSEQ multiplex PCR; TCRdb's copy has only in-frame clones and lacks some. The sample carries hundreds of thousands of clones, about 16% recorded once. This sequence originates from a man aged 18 to 29 in good health. V and J are TRBV5-1 and TRBJ1-5; tentatively, D is TRBD1 (5 bases). Sequencing was carried out using naive CD4+ T cells from blood. This CDR3 reads CASSLMGLLNQPQHF. The CDR3, as DNA: TGCGCCAGCAGCTTGATGGGACTACTCAATCAGCCCCAGCATTTT.